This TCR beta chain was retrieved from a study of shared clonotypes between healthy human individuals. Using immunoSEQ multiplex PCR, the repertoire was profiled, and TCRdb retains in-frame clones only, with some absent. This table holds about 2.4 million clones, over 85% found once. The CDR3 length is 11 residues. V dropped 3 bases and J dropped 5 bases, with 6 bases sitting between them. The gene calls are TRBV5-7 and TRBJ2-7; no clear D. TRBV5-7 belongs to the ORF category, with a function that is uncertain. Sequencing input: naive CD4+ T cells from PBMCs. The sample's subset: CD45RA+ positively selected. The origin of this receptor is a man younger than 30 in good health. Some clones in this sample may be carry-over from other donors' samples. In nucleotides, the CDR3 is TGTGCCAGCAGCTCGGGCGACGAGCAGTACTTC. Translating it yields CASSSGDEQYF.